This T cell receptor beta chain was obtained from a study of blood T cell repertoires in COVID-19. Whole-study context: Nucleic acid was either cDNA or gDNA, and it came from T cells, B-cell-depleted T cells, or PBMCs.

Trimming pared 0 bases from V and 3 bases from J, leaving 14 bases between. In germline, CDR1 is LNHDA, CDR2 SQIVND (reference sequence). The CDR3 is made up of 16 amino acids. Sequencing was performed with immunoSEQ multiplex PCR; in TCRdb, only in-frame clones are kept and a portion is missing. The repertoire holds some 290,000 clones, with 90% to 95% as singletons. The chain employs TRBV19 and TRBJ1-1; a possible D gene is TRBD1 (5 bases). This receptor was identified in a woman between 25 and 40 years old who had been exposed to COVID-19. What was sequenced was PBMCs or T cells enriched from blood (not recorded which). The chain's CDR3 is CASSIDPRTLDTEAFF. CDR3 in DNA: TGTGCCAGTAGTATAGATCCTCGGACATTGGACACTGAAGCTTTCTTT.